This entry concerns a single T cell receptor (beta chain). The antigen is undetermined. The sample comes from a study of T-cell memory formation after mild COVID-19. Overall study results and limits: Clones contracting over day 15 to 85 were CD4/CD8 balanced, with later expanders leaning CD4+. CD4+ contracting clones were found mainly in CM and EM, and CD8+ ones in EMRA.

This CDR3 is 12 amino acids long. Trimming took off 2 bases at V and 5 bases at J, with 6 bases between the two ends. The V gene's germline CDR1 is SNHLY and CDR2 FYNNEI. One entry per CDR3 protein, called by TCRdb with MiXCR from the 5' RACE reads. The data contain about 320,000 distinct CDR3 sequences, roughly an eighth of them singletons. J is TRBJ2-5 and V is TRBV2; D gene uncertain. Sequenced input: PBMCs or a T cell subset sorted from them (not recorded which). The receptor was isolated from a man younger than 30 who had mild COVID-19 (a few samples of this study predate the infection). Cell type and time point are not known. The CDR3 reads CASSEFEETQYF. DNA for the CDR3: TGTGCCAGCAGTGAATTTGAGGAGACCCAGTACTTC.